These 7 T cell receptor beta chains originate from one sample sequenced in a study of blood T cells in healthy people across ages. The authors ran a second PCR of 7 to 11 cycles using a sample-barcoded 5' primer and a J-beta primer mix. TCRdb re-analysed the 5' RACE reads in MiXCR, keeping a single row per CDR3 protein. The sample contains around 1,500,000 distinct CDR3 sequences, 28% of which appear only once. What was sequenced was blood. These receptors originate from a woman in her twenties or thirties in good health.

The chain is built from TRBV5-1 and TRBJ2-7; no firm D call. In germline, CDR1 is SGHRS, CDR2 YFSETQ. This CDR3 has 15 residues. Trimming stripped 0 bases from V and 6 bases from J, with 16 bases between. The CDR3 region has the DNA TGCGCCAGCAGCTTGGCCGCCCACGGACCCTGCGAGCAGTACTTC. This translates into CASSLAAHGPCEQYF.

CDR3: CASSDGRVQETQYF. CDR3 DNA sequence: TGTGCCAGCAGTGACGGACGGGTCCAAGAGACCCAGTACTTC. V gene TRBV28 combines with J gene TRBJ2-5; no clear D. The germline CDR1 and CDR2 sequences are MDHEN and SYDVKM. Trimming shortened V by 5 bases and J by 1 base, and 11 bases separated the two germline ends. This CDR3 comprises 14 residues.

The chain carries TRBV7-2 and TRBJ1-4; D not resolved. Germline V gene lookup returns CDR1 SGHTA and CDR2 FQGNSA. The CDR3 extends over 15 amino acids. The V gene lost 4 bases and the J gene lost 7 bases, with 16 bases spanning the gap. The CDR3 DNA reads as TGTGCCAGCAGCTGGAGAATAGCACAAGGTGAAAAACTGTTTTTT. This encodes CASSWRIAQGEKLFF.

This clonotype was seen ten or more times. V usage is TRBV20-1 and J usage is TRBJ2-7; 9 nucleotides line up with TRBD2. The J segment lost 3 bases and the V segment lost 5 bases, leaving 11 bases of the junction unmatched. The CDR3 contains 15 residues. Germline CDR1 is DFQATT and CDR2 is SNEGSKA (reference sequence). CDR3 DNA sequence: TGCAGTGCTTATTCTCTAGCGGGGAGCTACTACGAGCAGTACTTC. This translates into CSAYSLAGSYYEQYF.

This chain joins TRBV27 and TRBJ2-3; tentatively, D is TRBD1 (8 bases). V was clipped by 4 bases and J by 5 bases, with 13 bases between them. This CDR3 is 14 amino acids long. The V gene's germline CDR1 is MNHEY and CDR2 SMNVEV (reference sequence). The CDR3 spells CASSYTGGGDTQYF. Written as DNA, the CDR3 is TGTGCCAGCAGTTACACAGGGGGGGGAGATACGCAGTATTTT.

Ten or more counts support this clonotype. The chain links TRBV5-1 to TRBJ2-7; 14 nucleotides align to TRBD2. The V and J ends lost 2 bases and 5 bases, in that order; junction bases with no gene match: 3. CDR3 length equals 15 residues. The germline gives CDR1 SGHRS, CDR2 YFSETQ. The CDR3 bases are TGCGCCAGCAGCTTAGGGACTAGCGGGGGCGACGAGCAGTACTTC. It codes for CASSLGTSGGDEQYF.

This clonotype was recorded at least ten times. This sequence joins TRBV29-1 and TRBJ2-7; D may match TRBD1 or TRBD2 (6 bases each). The CDR3 has 13 amino acids. Deletions cut 7 bases from V and 2 bases from J, with 15 bases between. Germline V CDR1 and CDR2: SQVTM, ANQGSEA. The chain's CDR3 is CSATCGDTYEQYF. The CDR3 DNA follows: TGCAGCGCAACGTGCGGGGACACCTACGAGCAGTACTTC.